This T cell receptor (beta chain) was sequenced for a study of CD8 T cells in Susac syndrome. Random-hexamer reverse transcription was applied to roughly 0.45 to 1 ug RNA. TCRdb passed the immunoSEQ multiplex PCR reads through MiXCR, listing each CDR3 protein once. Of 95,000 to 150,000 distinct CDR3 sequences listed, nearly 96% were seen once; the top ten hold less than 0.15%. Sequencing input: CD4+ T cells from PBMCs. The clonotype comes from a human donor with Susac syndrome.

CDR3 in amino acids: CASRVPGTGELFF. The CDR3 DNA reads as TGTGCCAGCAGGGTTCCCGGTACCGGGGAGCTGTTTTTT. The chain links TRBV6-5 to TRBJ2-2; the D is unclear. Trimming removed 6 bases from V and 5 bases from J, with 10 bases in between. The CDR3 sequence is 13 residues long. Germline V gene sequence: CDR1 MNHEY, CDR2 SVGAGI.